This T cell receptor beta chain was captured in a study of somatic mutations in cytotoxic T cells in rheumatoid arthritis. Looking at the study overall: Several of the V beta antibody-stained T-cell populations were flow-sorted at nearly 100% purity; V beta1+ cells were among them and were sequenced for TCRB. General study results and limits: More than 20% of CD8+ cells belonged to the largest clone in about an eighth of the 65 patients.

The CDR3 loop spans 16 amino acids. J lost 6 bases, V lost 4 bases, and 12 bases had no gene match. Germline V CDR1 and CDR2: WNHNN, SYGVQD (reference sequence). Flow cytometry was used to check the purity of CD4+ and CD8+ cells, which had been isolated by positive magnetic bead selection. This clone was counted once. Its antigen is unidentified. Here immunoSEQ multiplex PCR was the method, and the copy in TCRdb shows in-frame clones only, minus some. The repertoire holds nearly 20,000 clones, 86% seen once, with about 16% in the top ten. V usage is TRBV10-1 and J usage is TRBJ2-3, with 8 bases fitting TRBD2. This TCR was sampled from a man aged 40-50 years in good health. The sample consisted of CD8+ T cells sorted from blood. In DNA form, the CDR3 reads TGCGCCAGCAGTGCGACGGTAGCGGGACTCGGGGATACGCAGTATTTT. Its protein is CASSATVAGLGDTQYF.